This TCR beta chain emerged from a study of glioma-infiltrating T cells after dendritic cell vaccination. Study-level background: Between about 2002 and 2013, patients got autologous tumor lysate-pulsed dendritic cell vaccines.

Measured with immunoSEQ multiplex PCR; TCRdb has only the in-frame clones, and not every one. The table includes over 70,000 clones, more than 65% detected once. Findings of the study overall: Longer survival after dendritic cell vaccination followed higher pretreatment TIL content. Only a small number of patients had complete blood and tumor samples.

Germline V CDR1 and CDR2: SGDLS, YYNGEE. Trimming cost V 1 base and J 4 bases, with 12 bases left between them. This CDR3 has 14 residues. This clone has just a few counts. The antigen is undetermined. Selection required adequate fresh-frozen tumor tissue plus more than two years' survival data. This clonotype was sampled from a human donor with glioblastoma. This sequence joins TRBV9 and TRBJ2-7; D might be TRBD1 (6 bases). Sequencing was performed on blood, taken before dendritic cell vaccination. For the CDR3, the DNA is TGTGCCAGCAGCGTAATTGGCAGGGGATACGAGCAGTACGTC. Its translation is CASSVIGRGYEQYV.